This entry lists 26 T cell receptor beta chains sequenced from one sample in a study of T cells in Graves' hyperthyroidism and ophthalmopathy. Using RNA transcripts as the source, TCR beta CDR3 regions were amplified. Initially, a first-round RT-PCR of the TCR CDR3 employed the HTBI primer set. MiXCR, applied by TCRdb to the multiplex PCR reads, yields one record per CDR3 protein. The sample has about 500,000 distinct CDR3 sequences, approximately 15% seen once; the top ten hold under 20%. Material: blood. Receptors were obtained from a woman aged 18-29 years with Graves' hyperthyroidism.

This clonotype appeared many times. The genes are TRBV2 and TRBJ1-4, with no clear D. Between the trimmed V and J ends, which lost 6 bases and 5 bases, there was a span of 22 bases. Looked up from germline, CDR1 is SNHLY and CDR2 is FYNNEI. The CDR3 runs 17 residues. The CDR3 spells CASSFKRIGGLNEKLFF. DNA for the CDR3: TGTGCCAGCAGCTTCAAGCGAATCGGAGGACTCAATGAAAAACTGTTTTTT.

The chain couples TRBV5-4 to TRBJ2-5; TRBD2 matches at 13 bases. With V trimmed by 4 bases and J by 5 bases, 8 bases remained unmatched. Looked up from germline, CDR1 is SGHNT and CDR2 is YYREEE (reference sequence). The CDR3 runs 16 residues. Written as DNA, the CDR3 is TGTGCCAGCAGCCCGGGACTAGCGGGAAGTAGGGAGACCCAGTACTTC. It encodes CASSPGLAGSRETQYF.

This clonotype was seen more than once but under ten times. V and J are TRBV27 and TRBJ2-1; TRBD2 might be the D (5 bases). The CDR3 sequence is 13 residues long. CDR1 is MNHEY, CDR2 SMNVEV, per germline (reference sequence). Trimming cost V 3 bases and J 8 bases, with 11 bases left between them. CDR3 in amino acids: CASSFLAEDEQFF. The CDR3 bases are TGTGCCAGCAGTTTTCTAGCAGAGGATGAGCAGTTCTTC.

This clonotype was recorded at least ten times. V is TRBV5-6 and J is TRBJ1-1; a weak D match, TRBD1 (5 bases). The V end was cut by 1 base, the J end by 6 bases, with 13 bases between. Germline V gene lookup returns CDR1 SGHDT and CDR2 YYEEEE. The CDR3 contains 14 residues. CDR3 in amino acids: CASSLTGSSAEAFF. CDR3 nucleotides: TGTGCCAGCAGCTTGACAGGATCGAGCGCTGAAGCTTTCTTT.

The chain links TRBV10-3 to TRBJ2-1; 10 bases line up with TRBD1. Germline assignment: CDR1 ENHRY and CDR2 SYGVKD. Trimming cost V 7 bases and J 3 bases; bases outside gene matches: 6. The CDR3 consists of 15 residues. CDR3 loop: CAITPGQGDYNEQFF. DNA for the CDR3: TGTGCCATCACCCCCGGACAGGGGGACTACAATGAGCAGTTCTTC.

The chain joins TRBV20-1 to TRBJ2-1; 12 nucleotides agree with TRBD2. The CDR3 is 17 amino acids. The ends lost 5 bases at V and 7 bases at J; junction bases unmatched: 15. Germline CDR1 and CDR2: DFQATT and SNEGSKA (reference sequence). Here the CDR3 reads CSALLAGGRRVKNEQFF. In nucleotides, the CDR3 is TGCAGTGCTTTACTAGCGGGAGGACGCCGGGTTAAGAATGAGCAGTTCTTC.

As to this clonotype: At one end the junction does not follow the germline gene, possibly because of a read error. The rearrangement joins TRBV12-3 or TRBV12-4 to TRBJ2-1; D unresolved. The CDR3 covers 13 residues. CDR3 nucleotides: TGTGCCAGCAGTCCCTGGGCCCACAATGAGCAGCTCTTC. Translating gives CASSPWAHNEQLF.

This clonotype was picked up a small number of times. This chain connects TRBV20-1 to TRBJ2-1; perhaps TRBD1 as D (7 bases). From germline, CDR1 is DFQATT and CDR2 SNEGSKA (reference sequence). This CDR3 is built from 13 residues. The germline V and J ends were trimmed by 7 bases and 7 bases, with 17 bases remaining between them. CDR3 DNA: TGCAGTGGCGACCAGGGGGGCGTGAATGAGCAGTTCTTC. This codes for CSGDQGGVNEQFF.

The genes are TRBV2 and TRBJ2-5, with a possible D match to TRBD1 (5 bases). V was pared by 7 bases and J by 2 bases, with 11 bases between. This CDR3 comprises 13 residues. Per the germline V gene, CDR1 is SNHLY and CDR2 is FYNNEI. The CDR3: CASTRASQETQYF. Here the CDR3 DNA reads TGTGCCAGCACCAGGGCGAGTCAAGAGACCCAGTACTTC. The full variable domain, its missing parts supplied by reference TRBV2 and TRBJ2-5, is EPEVTQTPSHQVTQMGQEVILRCVPISNHLYFYWYRQILGQKVEFLVSFYNNEISEKSEIFDDQFSVERPDGSNFTLKIRSTKLEDSAMYFCASTRASQETQYFGPGTRLLVL.

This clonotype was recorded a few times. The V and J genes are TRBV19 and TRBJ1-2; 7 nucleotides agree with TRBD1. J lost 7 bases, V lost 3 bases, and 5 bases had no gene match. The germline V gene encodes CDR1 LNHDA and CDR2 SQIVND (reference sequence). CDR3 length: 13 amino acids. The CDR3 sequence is CASSIRTGRGYTF. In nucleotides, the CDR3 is TGTGCCAGTAGTATCCGGACAGGCCGTGGCTACACCTTC.

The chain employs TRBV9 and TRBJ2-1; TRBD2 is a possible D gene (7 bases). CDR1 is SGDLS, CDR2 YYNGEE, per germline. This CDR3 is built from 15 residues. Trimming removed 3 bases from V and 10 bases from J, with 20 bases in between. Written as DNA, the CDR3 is TGTGCCAGCAGCGGCGGAGTTCGGGGGGCAGGGGAGCAGTTCTTC. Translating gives CASSGGVRGAGEQFF.

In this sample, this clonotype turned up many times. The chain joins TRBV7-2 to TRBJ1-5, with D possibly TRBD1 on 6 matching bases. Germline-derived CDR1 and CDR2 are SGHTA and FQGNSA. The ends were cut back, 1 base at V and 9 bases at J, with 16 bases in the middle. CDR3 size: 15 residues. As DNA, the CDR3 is TGTGCCAGCAGCTTAGTAGGGGGATTTTTCAGGCCCCAGCATTTT. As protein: CASSLVGGFFRPQHF.

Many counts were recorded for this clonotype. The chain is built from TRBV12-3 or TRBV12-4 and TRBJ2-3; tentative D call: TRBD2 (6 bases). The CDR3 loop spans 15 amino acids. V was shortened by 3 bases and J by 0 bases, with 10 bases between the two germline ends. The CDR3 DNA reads TGTGCCAGCAGTTTTCGCGGGACTAGCACAGATACGCAGTATTTT. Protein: CASSFRGTSTDTQYF.

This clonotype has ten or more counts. The CDR3 protein is CASSYSNGADTEAFF. CDR3 in DNA: TGTGCCAGCAGTTACTCGAACGGGGCGGACACTGAAGCTTTCTTT. The chain joins TRBV6-5 to TRBJ1-1; tentative D call: TRBD1 (5 bases). The length of the CDR3 is 15 residues. In germline, CDR1 is MNHEY, CDR2 SVGAGI. V was pared by 0 bases and J by 3 bases, with 11 bases between.

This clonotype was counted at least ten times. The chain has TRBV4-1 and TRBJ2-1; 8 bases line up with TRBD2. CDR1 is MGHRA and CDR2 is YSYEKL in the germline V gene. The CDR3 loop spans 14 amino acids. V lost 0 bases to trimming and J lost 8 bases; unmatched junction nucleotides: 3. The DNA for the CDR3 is TGCGCCAGCAGCCAAGAGGGACTAGTTGATGAGCAGTTCTTC. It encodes CASSQEGLVDEQFF.

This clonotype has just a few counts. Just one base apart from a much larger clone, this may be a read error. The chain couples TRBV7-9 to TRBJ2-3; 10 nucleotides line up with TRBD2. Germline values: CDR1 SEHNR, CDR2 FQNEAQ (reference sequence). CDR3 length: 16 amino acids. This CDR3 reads CTSSFSAGGRTDTQYF. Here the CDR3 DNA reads TGTACCAGCAGCTTCTCAGCGGGAGGGCGGACAGATACGCAGTATTTT. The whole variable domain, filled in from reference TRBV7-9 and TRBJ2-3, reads DTGVSQNPRHKITKRGQNVTFRCDPISEHNRLYWYRQTLGQGPEFLTYFQNEAQLEKSRLLSDRFSAERPKGSFSTLEIQRTEQGDSAMYLCTSSFSAGGRTDTQYFGPGTRLTVL.

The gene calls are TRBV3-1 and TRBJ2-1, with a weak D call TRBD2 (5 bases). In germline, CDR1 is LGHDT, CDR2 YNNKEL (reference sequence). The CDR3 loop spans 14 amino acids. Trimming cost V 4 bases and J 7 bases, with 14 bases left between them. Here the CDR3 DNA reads TGTGCCAGCAGCCCGGACTCCTTAGGAAATGAGCAGTTCTTC. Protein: CASSPDSLGNEQFF.

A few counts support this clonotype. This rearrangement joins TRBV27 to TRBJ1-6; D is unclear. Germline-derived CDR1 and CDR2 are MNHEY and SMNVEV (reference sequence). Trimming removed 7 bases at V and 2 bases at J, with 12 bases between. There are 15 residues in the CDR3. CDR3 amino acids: CASTQDPTYNSPLHF. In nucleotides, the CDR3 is TGTGCCAGCACCCAGGACCCTACCTATAATTCACCCCTCCACTTT.

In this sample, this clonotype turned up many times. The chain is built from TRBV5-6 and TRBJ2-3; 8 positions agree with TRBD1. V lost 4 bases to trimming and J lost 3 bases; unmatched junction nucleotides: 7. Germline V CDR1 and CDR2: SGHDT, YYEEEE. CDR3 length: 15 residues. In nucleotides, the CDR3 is TGTGCCAGCAGCATCGTCGGGACAGGTACAGATACGCAGTATTTT. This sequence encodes CASSIVGTGTDTQYF.

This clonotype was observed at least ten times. Here the CDR3 reads CASSSGGGGQHF. DNA of the CDR3: TGTGCCAGCAGTTCGGGCGGGGGGGGCCAGCATTTT. This chain uses TRBV27 with TRBJ1-5, with D possibly matching TRBD1 (5 bases). CDR1 MNHEY and CDR2 SMNVEV come from the germline V gene (reference sequence). The length of the CDR3 is 12 residues. V lost 4 bases, J lost 12 bases, and 13 bases lay in between.

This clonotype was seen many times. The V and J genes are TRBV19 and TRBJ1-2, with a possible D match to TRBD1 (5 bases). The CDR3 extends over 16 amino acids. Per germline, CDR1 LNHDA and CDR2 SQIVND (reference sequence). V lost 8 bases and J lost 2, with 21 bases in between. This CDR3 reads CASGGRGASINYGYTF. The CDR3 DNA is TGTGCCAGTGGGGGACGGGGTGCATCGATAAACTATGGCTACACCTTC.

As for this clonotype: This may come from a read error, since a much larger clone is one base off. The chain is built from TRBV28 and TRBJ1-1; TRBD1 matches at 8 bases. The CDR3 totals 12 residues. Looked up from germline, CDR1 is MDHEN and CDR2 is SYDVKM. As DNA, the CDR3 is TGTGCCGGCAGGGGGCTCGGAGGTGAAGCTTTCTTT. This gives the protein CAGRGLGGEAFF.

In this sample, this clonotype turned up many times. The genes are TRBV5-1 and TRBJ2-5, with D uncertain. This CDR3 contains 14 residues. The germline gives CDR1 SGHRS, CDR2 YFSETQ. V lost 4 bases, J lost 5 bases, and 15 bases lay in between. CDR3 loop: CASSRSGPWETQYF. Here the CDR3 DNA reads TGCGCCAGCAGCCGGTCGGGCCCGTGGGAGACCCAGTACTTC.

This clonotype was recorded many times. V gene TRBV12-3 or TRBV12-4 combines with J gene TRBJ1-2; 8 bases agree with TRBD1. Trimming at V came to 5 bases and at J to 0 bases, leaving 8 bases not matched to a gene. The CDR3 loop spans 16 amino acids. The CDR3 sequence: CASSIWTGLTNYGYTF. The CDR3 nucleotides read TGTGCCAGCAGTATCTGGACAGGGCTCACTAACTATGGCTACACCTTC.

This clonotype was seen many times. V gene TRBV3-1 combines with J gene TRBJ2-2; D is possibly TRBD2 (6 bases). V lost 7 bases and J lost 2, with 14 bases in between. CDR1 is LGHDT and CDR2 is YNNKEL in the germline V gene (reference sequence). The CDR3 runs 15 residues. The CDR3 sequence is CASTRRDGNTGELFF. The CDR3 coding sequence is TGTGCCAGCACCAGGAGGGACGGAAACACCGGGGAGCTGTTTTTT.

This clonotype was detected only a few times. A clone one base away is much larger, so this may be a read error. The CDR3 DNA reads as TGTGCCTGGAGGCTAGCGGTAGACAATGAGCGGTTCTTC. Its protein is CAWRLAVDNERFF. The J gene is TRBJ2-1, the V gene TRBV30; 7 positions match TRBD2. Germline CDR1 GTSNPN, CDR2 SVGIG (reference sequence). The CDR3 extends over 13 amino acids.